This T cell receptor (beta chain) was recorded in a study of cytomegalovirus exposure and HLA in healthy donors. Trimming took 3 bases from V and 4 from J, leaving 25 bases between them. Germline V gene data show CDR1 as SGHVS and CDR2 as FQNEAQ. The CDR3 contains 18 residues. About this clone: Its antigen is currently unknown.

General study points: Apparent HLA restriction characterized most CMV-associated TCR beta chains in a later analysis. Information on immune exposure was restricted to one variable (CMV serostatus). Trimming of TCR beta V- and J-genes showed a link, identified in a later analysis, to a missense DCLRE1C variant.

Vbeta (60) and Jbeta (13) primers were used in the PCR. The assay was immunoSEQ multiplex PCR, and TCRdb's table has in-frame clones only and misses some. Here the sample table reports 150,000 to 200,000 clones. This TCR came from a woman aged 55-70 years in good health and CMV-seronegative. The sequenced sample was PBMCs. The chain carries TRBV7-8 and TRBJ2-7; tentative D call: TRBD1 (5 bases). CDR3 in DNA: TGTGCCAGCAGCTTCTTGGGGCAGGTCGGCAATAGGGGTTACGAGCAGTACTTC. Translation: CASSFLGQVGNRGYEQYF.